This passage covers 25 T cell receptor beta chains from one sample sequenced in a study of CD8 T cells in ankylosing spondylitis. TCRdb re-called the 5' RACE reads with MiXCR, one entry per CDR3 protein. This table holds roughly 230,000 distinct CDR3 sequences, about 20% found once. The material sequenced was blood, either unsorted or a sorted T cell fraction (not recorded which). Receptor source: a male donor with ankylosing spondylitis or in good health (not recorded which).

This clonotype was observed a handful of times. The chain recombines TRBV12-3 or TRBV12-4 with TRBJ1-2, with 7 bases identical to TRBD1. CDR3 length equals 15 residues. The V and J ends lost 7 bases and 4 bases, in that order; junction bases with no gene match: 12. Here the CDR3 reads CASTSRDSGLYGYTF. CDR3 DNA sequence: TGTGCCAGCACATCGCGGGACAGCGGACTCTATGGCTACACCTTC.

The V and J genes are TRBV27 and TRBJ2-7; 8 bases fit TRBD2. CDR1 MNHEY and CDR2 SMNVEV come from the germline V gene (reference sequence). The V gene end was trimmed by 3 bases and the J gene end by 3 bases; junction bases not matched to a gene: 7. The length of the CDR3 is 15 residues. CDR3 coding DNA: TGTGCCAGCAGTTTGGTACTAGCGGAAATCTACGAGCAGTACTTC. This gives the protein CASSLVLAEIYEQYF.

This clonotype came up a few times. The CDR3 is CASSNGDGGDAYGYTF. The DNA of the CDR3 is TGCGCCAGCAGTAACGGGGATGGAGGGGACGCCTATGGCTACACCTTC. The chain employs TRBV4-1 and TRBJ1-2; possible D gene TRBD1, 5 bases. The CDR3 consists of 16 residues. In germline, CDR1 is MGHRA, CDR2 YSYEKL. V gave up 6 bases and J gave up 4 bases, with 21 bases separating them.

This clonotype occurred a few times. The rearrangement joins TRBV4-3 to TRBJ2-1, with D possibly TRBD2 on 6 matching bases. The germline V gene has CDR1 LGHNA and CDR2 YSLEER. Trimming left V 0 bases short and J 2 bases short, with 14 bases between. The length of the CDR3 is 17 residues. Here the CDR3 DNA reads TGCGCCAGCAGCCAAGATGGGGGGAGTACGACCTACAATGAGCAGTTCTTC. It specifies CASSQDGGSTTYNEQFF.

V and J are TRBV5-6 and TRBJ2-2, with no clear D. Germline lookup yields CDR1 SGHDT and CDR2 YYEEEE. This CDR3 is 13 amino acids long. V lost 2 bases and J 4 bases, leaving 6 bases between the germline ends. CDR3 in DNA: TGTGCCAGCAGCTTCTCAGCCACCGGGGAGCTGTTTTTT. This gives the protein CASSFSATGELFF.

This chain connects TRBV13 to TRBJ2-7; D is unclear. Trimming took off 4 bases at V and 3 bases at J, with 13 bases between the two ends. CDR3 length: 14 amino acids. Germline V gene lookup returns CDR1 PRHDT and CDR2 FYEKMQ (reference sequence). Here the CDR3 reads CASSSSLRSYEQYF. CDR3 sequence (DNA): TGTGCCAGCAGCTCCTCGCTGAGAAGCTACGAGCAGTACTTC.

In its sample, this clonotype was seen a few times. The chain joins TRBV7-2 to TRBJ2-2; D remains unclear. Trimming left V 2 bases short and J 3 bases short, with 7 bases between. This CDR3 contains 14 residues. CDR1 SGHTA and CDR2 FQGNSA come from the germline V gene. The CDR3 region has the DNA TGTGCCAGCAGCTTAACACTCCACACCGGGGAGCTGTTTTTT. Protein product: CASSLTLHTGELFF.

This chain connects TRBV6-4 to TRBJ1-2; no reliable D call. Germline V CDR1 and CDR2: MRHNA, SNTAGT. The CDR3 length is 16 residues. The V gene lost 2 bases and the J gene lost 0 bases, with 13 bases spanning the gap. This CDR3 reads CASSDVLTASNYGYTF. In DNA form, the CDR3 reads TGTGCCAGCAGTGACGTGTTAACAGCATCTAACTATGGCTACACCTTC.

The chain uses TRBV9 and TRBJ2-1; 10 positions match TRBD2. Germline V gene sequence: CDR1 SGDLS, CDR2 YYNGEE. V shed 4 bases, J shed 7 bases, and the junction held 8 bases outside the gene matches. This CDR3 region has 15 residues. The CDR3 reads CASSPGTSDWNEQFF. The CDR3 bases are TGTGCCAGCAGCCCCGGGACTAGCGATTGGAATGAGCAGTTCTTC.

This CDR3 reads CASRPSLLDEQYF. The CDR3 region has the DNA TGTGCCAGCAGACCCTCACTGCTTGACGAGCAGTACTTC. The chain employs TRBV12-3 or TRBV12-4 and TRBJ2-7; no firm D call. The CDR3 extends over 13 amino acids. V was shortened by 6 bases and J by 5 bases, with 14 bases between the two germline ends.

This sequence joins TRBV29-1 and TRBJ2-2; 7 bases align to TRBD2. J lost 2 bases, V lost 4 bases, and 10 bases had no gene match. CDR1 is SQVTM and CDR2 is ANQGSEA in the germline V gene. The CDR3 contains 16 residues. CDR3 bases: TGCAGCGTTGTGTGGCGGGAGCGGGGTAACACCGGGGAGCTGTTTTTT. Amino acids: CSVVWRERGNTGELFF.

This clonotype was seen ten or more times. The CDR3 protein is CASSLSVSGYEQYF. CDR3 nucleotide sequence: TGTGCCAGCAGCTTGTCGGTATCGGGCTACGAGCAGTACTTC. V and J are TRBV5-6 and TRBJ2-7; D is ambiguous. This CDR3 has 14 residues. V was pared by 1 base and J by 3 bases, with 11 bases between. Germline lookup yields CDR1 SGHDT and CDR2 YYEEEE.

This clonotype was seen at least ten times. CDR3 sequence reads: CASSLDQTITLGNEQFF. As DNA, the CDR3 is TGTGCCAGCAGCTTAGATCAGACAATTACTCTCGGGAATGAGCAGTTCTTC. The chain joins TRBV7-9 to TRBJ2-1; D unclear. The germline V gene has CDR1 SEHNR and CDR2 FQNEAQ (reference sequence). The CDR3 runs to 17 residues. V was shortened by 1 base and J by 7 bases, with 20 bases between the two germline ends.

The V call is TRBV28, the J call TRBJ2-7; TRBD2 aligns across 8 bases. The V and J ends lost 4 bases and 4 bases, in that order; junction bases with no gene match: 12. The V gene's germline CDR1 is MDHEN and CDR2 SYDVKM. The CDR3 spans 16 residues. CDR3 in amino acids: CASSSSSGLDLYEQYF. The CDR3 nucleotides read TGTGCCAGCAGTTCCTCTAGCGGGTTAGATCTGTACGAGCAGTACTTC.

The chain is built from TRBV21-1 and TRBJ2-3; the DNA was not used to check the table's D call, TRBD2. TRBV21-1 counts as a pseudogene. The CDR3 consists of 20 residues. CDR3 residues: CASSKAGREGDLPGTDTQYF. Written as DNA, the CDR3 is TGTGCCAGCAGCAAAGCGGGCAGGGAGGGGGACCTCCCCGGCACAGATACGCAGTATTTT.

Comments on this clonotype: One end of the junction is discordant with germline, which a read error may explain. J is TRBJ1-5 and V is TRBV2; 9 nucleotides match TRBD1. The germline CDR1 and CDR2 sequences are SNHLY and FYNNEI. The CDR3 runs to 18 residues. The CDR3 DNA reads TGTACCAGCAGTTCAATCCGGGACAGGGATCCTAGCAATCAGCCCCAGCATTTT. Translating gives CTSSSIRDRDPSNQPQHF.

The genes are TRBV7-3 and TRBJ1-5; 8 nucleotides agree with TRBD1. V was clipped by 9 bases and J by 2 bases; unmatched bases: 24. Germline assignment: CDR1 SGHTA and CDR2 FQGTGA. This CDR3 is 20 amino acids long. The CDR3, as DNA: TGTGCCAGAAGGACAGGGTCGATCTGCCCGAGTAGTATAGGCAATCAGCCCCAGCATTTT. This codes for CARRTGSICPSSIGNQPQHF.

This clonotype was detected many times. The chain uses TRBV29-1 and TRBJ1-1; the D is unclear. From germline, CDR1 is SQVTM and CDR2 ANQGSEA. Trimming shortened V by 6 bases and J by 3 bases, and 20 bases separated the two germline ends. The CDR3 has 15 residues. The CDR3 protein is CSVPPTLIGHTEAFF. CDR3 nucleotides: TGCAGCGTCCCCCCCACCCTAATAGGGCACACTGAAGCTTTCTTT.

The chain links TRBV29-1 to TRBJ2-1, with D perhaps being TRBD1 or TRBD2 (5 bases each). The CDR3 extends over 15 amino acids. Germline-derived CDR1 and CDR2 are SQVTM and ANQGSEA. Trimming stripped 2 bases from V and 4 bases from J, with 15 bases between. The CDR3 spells CSVEPWDGPYNEQFF. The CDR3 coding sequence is TGCAGCGTTGAACCGTGGGACGGACCATACAATGAGCAGTTCTTC.

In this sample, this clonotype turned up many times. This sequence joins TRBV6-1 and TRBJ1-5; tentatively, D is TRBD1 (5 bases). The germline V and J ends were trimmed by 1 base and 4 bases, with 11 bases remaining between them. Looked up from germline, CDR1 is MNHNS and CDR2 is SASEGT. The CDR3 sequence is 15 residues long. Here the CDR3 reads CASSEGGVENQPQHF. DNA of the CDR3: TGTGCCAGCAGTGAAGGGGGGGTGGAGAATCAGCCCCAGCATTTT.

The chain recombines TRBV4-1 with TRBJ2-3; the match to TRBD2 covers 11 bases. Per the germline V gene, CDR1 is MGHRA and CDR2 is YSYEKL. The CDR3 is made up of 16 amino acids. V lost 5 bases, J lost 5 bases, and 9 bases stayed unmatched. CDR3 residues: CASSYYTGTSGDTQYF. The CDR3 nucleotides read TGCGCCAGCAGCTATTACACCGGGACTAGCGGAGATACGCAGTATTTT.

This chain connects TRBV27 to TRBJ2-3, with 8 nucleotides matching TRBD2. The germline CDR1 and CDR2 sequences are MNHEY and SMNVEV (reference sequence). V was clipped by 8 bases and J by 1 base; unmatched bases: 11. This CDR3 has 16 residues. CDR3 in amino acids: CASARSKTSGTDTQYF. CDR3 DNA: TGTGCCAGCGCACGATCTAAGACTAGCGGCACAGATACGCAGTATTTT.

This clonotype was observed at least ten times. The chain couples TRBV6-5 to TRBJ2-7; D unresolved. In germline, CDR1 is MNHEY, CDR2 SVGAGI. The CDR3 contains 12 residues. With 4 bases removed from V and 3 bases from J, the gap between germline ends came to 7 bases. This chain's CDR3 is CASSSGFYEQYF. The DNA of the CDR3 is TGTGCCAGCAGTTCCGGGTTCTACGAGCAGTACTTC.

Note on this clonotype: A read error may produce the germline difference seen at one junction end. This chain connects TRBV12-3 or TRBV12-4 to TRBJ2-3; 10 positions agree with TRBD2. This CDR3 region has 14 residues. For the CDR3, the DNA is TGTGCCAGCAGTCTAGCGGGAGAAGGGGATACGCAGTATTTT. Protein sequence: CASSLAGEGDTQYF.

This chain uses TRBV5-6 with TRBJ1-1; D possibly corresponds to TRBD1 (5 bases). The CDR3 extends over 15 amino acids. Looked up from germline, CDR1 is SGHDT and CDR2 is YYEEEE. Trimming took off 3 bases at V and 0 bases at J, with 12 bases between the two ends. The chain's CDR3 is CASSSGRRMNTEAFF. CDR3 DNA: TGTGCCAGCAGCTCGGGACGGAGGATGAACACTGAAGCTTTCTTT.